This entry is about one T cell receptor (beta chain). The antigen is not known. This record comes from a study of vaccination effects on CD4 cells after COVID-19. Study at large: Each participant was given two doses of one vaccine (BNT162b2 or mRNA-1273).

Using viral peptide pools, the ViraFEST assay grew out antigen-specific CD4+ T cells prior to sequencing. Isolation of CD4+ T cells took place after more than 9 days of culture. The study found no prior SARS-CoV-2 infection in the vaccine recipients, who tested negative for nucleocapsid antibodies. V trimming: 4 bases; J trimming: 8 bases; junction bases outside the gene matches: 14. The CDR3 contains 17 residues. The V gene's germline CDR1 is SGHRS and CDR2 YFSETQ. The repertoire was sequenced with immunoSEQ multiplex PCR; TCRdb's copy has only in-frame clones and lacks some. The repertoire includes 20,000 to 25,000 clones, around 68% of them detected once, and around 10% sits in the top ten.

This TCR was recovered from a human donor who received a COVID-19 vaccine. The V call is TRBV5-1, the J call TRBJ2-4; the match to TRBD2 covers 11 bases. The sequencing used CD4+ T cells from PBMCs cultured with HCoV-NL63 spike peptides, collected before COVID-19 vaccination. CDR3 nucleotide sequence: TGCGCCAGCAGCAGGGCCTCTAGCGGGGGGATCTTAGACATTCAGTACTTC. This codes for CASSRASSGGILDIQYF.